This passage covers 3 T cell receptor beta chains from one sample sequenced in a study of blood T cell repertoires in COVID-19. Repertoires were generated with immunoSEQ multiplex PCR, while TCRdb's copy carries only in-frame clones and drops some. The data hold 250,000 to 300,000 clones, with about 88% observed a single time. Sample: peripheral blood. These receptor sequences come from a woman in her thirties or forties who had recovered from COVID-19.

This chain joins TRBV5-1 and TRBJ1-1, with D perhaps TRBD1 (5 bases). The CDR3 totals 13 residues. CDR1 and CDR2 (germline): SGHRS, YFSETQ. Trimming stripped 4 bases from V and 4 bases from J, with 11 bases between. The CDR3 DNA is TGCGCCAGCAGCGTGACCACAGGCACTGAAGCTTTCTTT. This codes for CASSVTTGTEAFF.

The chain has TRBV4-3 and TRBJ1-2; no clear D gene. Trimming left V 0 bases short and J 5 bases short, with 7 bases between. The CDR3 loop spans 13 amino acids. Germline V gene lookup returns CDR1 LGHNA and CDR2 YSLEER. The CDR3 here is CASSQEGGYGYTF. For the CDR3, the DNA is TGCGCCAGCAGCCAAGAGGGAGGGTATGGCTACACCTTC.

The rearrangement uses TRBV14 and TRBJ2-1; tentatively, D is TRBD2 (5 bases). Trimming took off 8 bases at V and 9 bases at J, with 11 bases between the two ends. Per germline, CDR1 SGHDN and CDR2 FVKESK. CDR3 length equals 11 residues. This CDR3 reads CASGSVREQFF. The CDR3 nucleotides read TGTGCCAGCGGTAGCGTACGTGAGCAGTTCTTC.